A selection of T cell receptor beta chains follows, all from one sample in a study of blood T cell repertoires in COVID-19. Using immunoSEQ multiplex PCR, the repertoire was profiled, and TCRdb retains in-frame clones only, with some absent. The sample has 150,000 or so clones, 86% seen once. Sequenced material: peripheral blood. The receptors come from a man aged 18 to 29 with acute or convalescent COVID-19. Both conserved end residues are part of each CDR3. A D gene is named only where the DNA matches it firmly. For some rows the clone size is stated as once, few or many, or as a class when expanded; others skip it.

>TRBJ1-1|TRBD1|once|TRBV19
TGTGCCAGTAGTATTCAAGGGGGCTCAGGAGTTACTGAAGCTTTCTTT
CASSIQGGSGVTEAFF
>TRBJ1-5|TRBD1|-|TRBV19
TGTGCCAGTAGTATCACAGGGGGAGTTTCTCAGCCCCAGCATTTT
CASSITGGVSQPQHF
>TRBJ2-1|TRBD1|-|TRBV27
TGTGCCAGCTATGGGGGACAGGAGGGAATCTACAATGAGCAGTTCTTC
CASYGGQEGIYNEQFF
>TRBJ2-7|-|-|TRBV5-8
TGTGCCAGCAGCCCCCTCTACGAGCAGTACTTC
CASSPLYEQYF
>TRBJ1-5|-|-|TRBV5-6
TGTGCCAGCAGCCCCTCGGGACTGTCTAGCAATCAGCCCCAGCATTTT
CASSPSGLSSNQPQHF
>TRBJ1-1|TRBD1|once|TRBV2
TGTGCCAGCAGTGGAGCCCCGACAGGGGACAACACTGAAGCTTTCTTT
CASSGAPTGDNTEAFF
>TRBJ1-1|-|-|TRBV7-3
TGTGCCAGCAGCTTATCGGGACAATTGAACACTGAAGCTTTCTTT
CASSLSGQLNTEAFF
>TRBJ1-2|-|-|TRBV27
TGTGCCAGCAGTTCCGGACAAGGGGTTAGCTATGGCTACACCTTC
CASSSGQGVSYGYTF
>TRBJ2-5|-|-|TRBV6-8
TGTGCCAGCAAGGGGAACCTCGGGGGAACGAACCAAGAGACCCAGTACTTC
CASKGNLGGTNQETQYF
>TRBJ1-5|TRBD1|-|TRBV30
TGTGCCTGGAGTCCCCAAGACAGGGGGGGCAATCAGCCCCAGCATTTT
CAWSPQDRGGNQPQHF
>TRBJ1-3|-|-|TRBV18
TGTGCCAGCTCACTAATGGACAGCGTTGGAAACACCATATATTTT
CASSLMDSVGNTIYF
>TRBJ1-1|-|-|TRBV12-3/TRBV12-4
TGTGCCAGCAGGGCCCCCGGACGGGATGTGGGTTTT
CASRAPGRDVGF
>TRBJ2-5|-|once|TRBV30
TGTGCCTGGAAGGACAGAAAAGAGACCCAGTACTTC
CAWKDRKETQYF
>TRBJ2-5|-|-|TRBV4-1
TGCGCCAGCAGCCGAGATCCGGGAACAGGGTTTTACCAAGAGACCCAGTACTTC
CASSRDPGTGFYQETQYF
>TRBJ1-5|TRBD1|-|TRBV2
TGTGCCAGCAGTTGGGACAGAGTACAGCCCCAGCATTTT
CASSWDRVQPQHF
>TRBJ1-5|-|-|TRBV7-2
TGTGCCAGCAGACCCTCGGGGGTCAGCAATCAGCCCCAGCATTTT
CASRPSGVSNQPQHF
>TRBJ1-3|-|-|TRBV5-1
TGCGCCAGCAGTTCTGACGGAGCTGGAAACACCATATATTTT
CASSSDGAGNTIYF
>TRBJ1-4|-|-|TRBV19
TGTGCCAGTAGTATTGGGGGCGCTTACGAAAAACTGTTTTTT
CASSIGGAYEKLFF
>TRBJ1-1|-|-|TRBV6-4
TGTGCCAGCAGTGACTCCAGGGGCACTGAAGCTTTCTTT
CASSDSRGTEAFF
>TRBJ2-3|-|-|TRBV20-1
TGCAGTGCTAGAGTAATAGATACGCAGTATTTT
CSARVIDTQYF
>TRBJ1-1|TRBD1|-|TRBV9
TGTGCCAGCAGCTCAGGGGGGTACGAAGGCACTGAAGCTTTCTTT
CASSSGGYEGTEAFF
>TRBJ1-5|TRBD1|-|TRBV28
TGTGCCAGCAGTCCGATCCGGACAGGGTTTAATCAGCCCCAGCATTTT
CASSPIRTGFNQPQHF
>TRBJ1-6|-|once|TRBV3-1/TRBV3-2
TGTGCCAGCAGGCACCGGACAGTGATAAATTCACCCCTCCACTTT
CASRHRTVINSPLHF
>TRBJ2-2|TRBD2|-|TRBV9
TGTGCCAGCAGCGTAGAACTAGCGGGCACCGGGGAGCTGTTTTTT
CASSVELAGTGELFF
>TRBJ1-2|-|-|TRBV19
TGTGCCAGTACCCCACGGAGGAACTATGGCTACACCTTC
CASTPRRNYGYTF
>TRBJ1-2|TRBD1|-|TRBV10-3
TGTGCCATCAGTACCGACAGGGGCTATGGCTACACCTTC
CAISTDRGYGYTF
>TRBJ2-7|-|-|TRBV5-1
TGCGCCAGCAGCTTGGTATCCTACGAGCAGTACTTC
CASSLVSYEQYF
>TRBJ1-2|-|-|TRBV2
TGTGCCAGCCCTCTGGGACTGGGCTATGGCTACACCTTC
CASPLGLGYGYTF
>TRBJ1-6|TRBD1|-|TRBV4-1
TGCGCCAGCGCGACCCGGGACAGAAGCTCCTATAATTCACCCCTCCACTTT
CASATRDRSSYNSPLHF
>TRBJ1-2|TRBD1|-|TRBV9
TGTGCCAGCAGCGGATCACAGGGGGCAGGGGGCTACACCTTC
CASSGSQGAGGYTF
>TRBJ1-1|-|-|TRBV11-2
TGTGCCAGCAGCTTCCAGGATAACACTGAAGCTTTCTTT
CASSFQDNTEAFF
>TRBJ2-3|TRBD2|once|TRBV10-2
TGCGCCAGCAGTGACCGCGGGGGGCCCCCTAGCTTCACAGATACGCAGTATTTT
CASSDRGGPPSFTDTQYF
>TRBJ1-5|-|-|TRBV19
TGTGCCAGTAGTATGGGCAGCCATCAGCCCCAGCATTTT
CASSMGSHQPQHF
>TRBJ2-2|TRBD1|-|TRBV7-8
TGTGCCAGCAGCCCTGGACAGGGGGGAACCGGGGAGCTGTTTTTT
CASSPGQGGTGELFF
>TRBJ1-1|-|-|TRBV19
TGTGCCAGTACCGAGGGGAGGGGACTTCCGTTTGAAGCTTTCTTT
CASTEGRGLPFEAFF
>TRBJ2-2|TRBD1|-|TRBV6-4
TGTGCCAGCAGGGCGACAGGGGCCGGGGAGCTGTTTTTT
CASRATGAGELFF
>TRBJ1-6|-|-|TRBV2
TGTGCCAGCAGTGAAATACAGGCGAATTCACCCCTCCACTTT
CASSEIQANSPLHF
>TRBJ2-1|TRBD2|-|TRBV2
TGTGCCAGCAGTGAAGCGCTGGGAGCGGGGGTATACAATGAGCAGTTCTTC
CASSEALGAGVYNEQFF
>TRBJ2-7|TRBD1|-|TRBV12-5
TGTGCTAGTGGTCCCCGGACAGGGGTCTACGAGCAGTACTTC
CASGPRTGVYEQYF
>TRBJ1-5|TRBD1|-|TRBV30
TGTGCCTGGAGTGTAACAGGGGGCTATTTGTGGGGTCAGCCCCAGCATTTT
CAWSVTGGYLWGQPQHF
>TRBJ2-3|-|-|TRBV3-1/TRBV3-2
TGTGCCAGCAGCCAAGATTTTCCTAGCACAGATACGCAGTATTTT
CASSQDFPSTDTQYF
>TRBJ1-1|-|once|TRBV12-3/TRBV12-4
TGTGCCAGCAGTTTACGGGGGTCGGAAGCTTTCTTT
CASSLRGSEAFF
>TRBJ2-2|-|once|TRBV28
TGTGCCAGCAGTTTAAGCCCCGTCGACACCGGGGAGCTGTTTTTT
CASSLSPVDTGELFF
>TRBJ1-5|TRBD1|-|TRBV9
TGTGCCAGCAGCGTAGGCGCGGACAGGAGCAATCAGCCCCAGCATTTT
CASSVGADRSNQPQHF
>TRBJ2-3|-|-|TRBV18
TGTGCCAGCTCGGAAAAGGGAGGAGTTTCTTTCACAGATACGCAGTATTTT
CASSEKGGVSFTDTQYF
>TRBJ1-2|TRBD1|-|TRBV12-3/TRBV12-4
TGTGCCAGCAGTTTGGCAGGGGGCAATGGCTACACCTTC
CASSLAGGNGYTF
>TRBJ1-6|TRBD1|-|TRBV30
TGTGCCTGGACGGGACAGGAACATTCACCCCTCCACTTT
CAWTGQEHSPLHF
>TRBJ1-1|TRBD1|few|TRBV11-2
TGTGCCAGCAGCTCCAGACAGGGGAGGTCTCCTGAAGCTTTCTTT
CASSSRQGRSPEAFF